A selection of T cell receptor beta chains follows, all from one sample in a study of CD8+ T cells in alopecia areata. TCRdb keeps only in-frame clones here, not all; method: immunoSEQ multiplex PCR. The sample has under 250,000 clones; 50% to 65% are singletons. Source: CD4+ T cells sorted from blood, taken at week 0. The receptors here all came from a human donor with alopecia areata. The CDR3 runs from the conserved cysteine through the conserved F or W. The D gene is left open where the match is weak.

v_gene: TRBV29-1; j_gene: TRBJ1-5; d_gene: NA; CDR3aa: CSVRDGNQPQHF
v_gene: TRBV9; j_gene: TRBJ1-6; d_gene: TRBD1; CDR3aa: CASSPPQGADNSPLHF
v_gene: TRBV9; j_gene: TRBJ2-2; d_gene: NA; CDR3aa: CASSVAHTGELFF
v_gene: TRBV9; j_gene: TRBJ1-1; d_gene: TRBD1; CDR3aa: CASSVTGGVNTEAFF
v_gene: TRBV4-1; j_gene: TRBJ1-5; d_gene: NA; CDR3aa: CASNKQPQHF
v_gene: TRBV29-1; j_gene: TRBJ2-5; d_gene: NA; CDR3aa: CSEKTTETQYF
v_gene: TRBV7-9; j_gene: TRBJ2-5; d_gene: TRBD1; CDR3aa: CASSLAQGGETQYF
v_gene: TRBV7-9; j_gene: TRBJ2-7; d_gene: NA; CDR3aa: CASSLAYRSSYEQYF
v_gene: TRBV30; j_gene: TRBJ1-4; d_gene: TRBD1; CDR3aa: CAWSVFSGDRGEKLFF
v_gene: TRBV13; j_gene: TRBJ1-2; d_gene: TRBD1; CDR3aa: CASSKLRGTGFGYGYTF
v_gene: TRBV29-1; j_gene: TRBJ2-3; d_gene: TRBD1; CDR3aa: CSVGTGTGTDTQYF
v_gene: TRBV7-3; j_gene: TRBJ1-2; d_gene: NA; CDR3aa: CASSPAHGTSNYGYTF
v_gene: TRBV29-1; j_gene: TRBJ2-6; d_gene: TRBD2; CDR3aa: CSVEIGGSGSGANVLTF
v_gene: TRBV27; j_gene: TRBJ2-7; d_gene: TRBD2; CDR3aa: CASSSAGGGTYEQYF
v_gene: TRBV4-2; j_gene: TRBJ2-7; d_gene: TRBD2; CDR3aa: CASSPSSLAGGPYEQYF
v_gene: TRBV5-4; j_gene: TRBJ2-3; d_gene: NA; CDR3aa: CASSLGDTQYF
v_gene: TRBV4-1; j_gene: TRBJ2-3; d_gene: TRBD2; CDR3aa: CASSQVRAGVRTDTQYF
v_gene: TRBV29-1; j_gene: TRBJ1-4; d_gene: NA; CDR3aa: CSVEGTAREKLFF
v_gene: TRBV2; j_gene: TRBJ1-2; d_gene: NA; CDR3aa: CASSASGAFGGYTF
v_gene: TRBV5-1; j_gene: TRBJ2-5; d_gene: TRBD1; CDR3aa: CASSLGPGGETQYF
v_gene: TRBV5-6; j_gene: TRBJ2-5; d_gene: TRBD2; CDR3aa: CASSLPGLAGAETQYF
v_gene: TRBV6-6; j_gene: TRBJ1-3; d_gene: NA; CDR3aa: CASQRQISGNTIYF
v_gene: TRBV5-1; j_gene: TRBJ1-2; d_gene: NA; CDR3aa: CASSLAGPGYGYTF
v_gene: TRBV7-9; j_gene: TRBJ2-7; d_gene: TRBD2; CDR3aa: CASSLSLAGVEQYF
v_gene: TRBV29-1; j_gene: TRBJ2-1; d_gene: TRBD2; CDR3aa: CSVEQLAGDQNEQFF
v_gene: TRBV2; j_gene: TRBJ1-1; d_gene: NA; CDR3aa: CASSEGQGRGGTEAFF
v_gene: TRBV19; j_gene: TRBJ1-1; d_gene: NA; CDR3aa: CASSMLWGLSNTEAFF
v_gene: TRBV29-1; j_gene: TRBJ2-3; d_gene: NA; CDR3aa: CSGWGGSSDTQYF
v_gene: TRBV29-1; j_gene: TRBJ2-5; d_gene: TRBD1; CDR3aa: CSVELGQGSRTQYF
v_gene: TRBV9; j_gene: TRBJ1-1; d_gene: NA; CDR3aa: CASSVFDNTEAFF
v_gene: TRBV5-6; j_gene: TRBJ2-5; d_gene: TRBD1; CDR3aa: CASSAGQGQETQYF
v_gene: TRBV9; j_gene: TRBJ1-5; d_gene: NA; CDR3aa: CASSATRVPNQPQHF
v_gene: TRBV29-1; j_gene: TRBJ1-1; d_gene: NA; CDR3aa: CSVAWGNTEAFF
v_gene: TRBV29-1; j_gene: TRBJ1-4; d_gene: TRBD1; CDR3aa: CSAEGANEKLFF
v_gene: TRBV2; j_gene: TRBJ2-3; d_gene: TRBD2; CDR3aa: CASSLAGGATDTQYF
v_gene: TRBV30; j_gene: TRBJ2-1; d_gene: NA; CDR3aa: CAGDFSIYNEQFF
v_gene: TRBV5-1; j_gene: TRBJ2-5; d_gene: NA; CDR3aa: CASSLQGSQETQYF
v_gene: TRBV10-3; j_gene: TRBJ1-1; d_gene: NA; CDR3aa: CAISDTGGWTEAFF